This T cell receptor (beta chain) was identified during a study of T-cell memory formation after mild COVID-19. Overall study findings and caveats: Largely, contracting CD4+ clones fell within CM and EM, and contracting CD8+ clones within EMRA. Whether second-wave clones peaking at day 37 were SARS-CoV-2 specific went unconfirmed.

On this clonotype itself: No antigen is known for it.

Employing constant-segment primers, 5'RACE generated TCR alpha and TCR beta cDNA libraries bearing sample barcodes and UMIs. MiXCR was run by TCRdb on the 5' RACE reads, yielding one entry per CDR3 protein. The sample records about 200,000 distinct CDR3 sequences, over 9% being singletons. The CDR3 spans 14 residues. From germline, CDR1 is MNHEY and CDR2 SVGAGI. Deletions cut 4 bases from V and 7 bases from J, with 14 bases between. The source material was PBMCs or a T cell subset sorted from them (not recorded which). This rearrangement joins TRBV6-5 to TRBJ2-1; the D is unclear. The receptor was isolated from a man in his late teens or twenties who had mild COVID-19 (a few samples of this study predate the infection). Cell type and time point are not known. CDR3 nucleotide sequence: TGTGCCAGCAGTTCTGCCCTACTGGGGAATGAGCAGTTCTTC. Residues: CASSSALLGNEQFF.